Listed here are 30 T cell receptor beta chains from one sample, sequenced in a study of T cell changes during pregnancy in multiple sclerosis. Sequenced by immunoSEQ multiplex PCR; TCRdb stores in-frame clones only, minus some. The table lists more than 60,000 clones, approximately 91% of them singletons, with under 1.5% in the top ten. The sequenced sample was peripheral blood, obtained in the second trimester of pregnancy. Source of these receptors: a female donor with multiple sclerosis, enrolled in a pregnancy study.

The chain combines TRBV9 with TRBJ2-2; TRBD1 matches 8 bases. From germline, CDR1 is SGDLS and CDR2 YYNGEE. Losses at the gene ends were 4 bases for V and 4 bases for J; bases not matched to a gene: 9. The CDR3 sequence is 16 residues long. The CDR3 sequence: CASSPRTGSTTGELFF. The CDR3 nucleotides read TGTGCCAGCAGCCCCCGGACAGGGTCGACCACCGGGGAGCTGTTTTTT. Based on the CDR3 plus reference TRBV9 and TRBJ2-2, the full variable domain is DSGVTQTPKHLITATGQRVTLRCSPRSGDLSVYWYQQSLDQGLQFLIQYYNGEERAKGNILERFSAQQFPDLHSELNLSSLELGDSALYFCASSPRTGSTTGELFFGEGSRLTVL.

This chain uses TRBV27 with TRBJ2-2; D not resolved. Germline lookup yields CDR1 MNHEY and CDR2 SMNVEV (reference sequence). The CDR3 loop spans 14 amino acids. Trimming shortened V by 6 bases and J by 0 bases, and 8 bases separated the two germline ends. The CDR3 sequence is CASRPTTNTGELFF. CDR3 in DNA: TGTGCCAGCAGACCTACTACGAACACCGGGGAGCTGTTTTTT.

The V gene is TRBV30, the J gene TRBJ1-1; 8 nucleotides match TRBD1. Trimming at V came to 2 bases and at J to 1 base, leaving 9 bases not matched to a gene. The CDR3 runs 16 residues. Per the germline V gene, CDR1 is GTSNPN and CDR2 is SVGIG (reference sequence). The CDR3 region is CAWSTKSTGGNTEAFF. The CDR3 DNA is TGTGCCTGGAGTACGAAATCTACAGGGGGGAACACTGAAGCTTTCTTT. Complete variable domain (other parts from reference TRBV30 and TRBJ1-1): SQTIHQWPATLVQPVGSPLSLECTVEGTSNPNLYWYRQAAGRGLQLLFYSVGIGQISSEVPQNLSASRPQDRQFILSSKKLLLSDSGFYLCAWSTKSTGGNTEAFFGQGTRLTVV.

The chain employs TRBV29-1 and TRBJ1-1; 9 positions agree with TRBD1. The V gene's germline CDR1 is SQVTM and CDR2 ANQGSEA. J was trimmed by 5 bases and V by 5 bases; bases with no gene match: 9. The CDR3 totals 14 residues. The CDR3 bases are TGCAGCGTTCCGGGACAGGGTGCAGGAACTGAAGCTTTCTTT. It codes for CSVPGQGAGTEAFF. Full variable domain (remainder filled in from reference TRBV29-1 and TRBJ1-1): SAVISQKPSRDICQRGTSLTIQCQVDSQVTMMFWYRQQPGQSLTLIATANQGSEATYESGFVIDKFPISRPNLTFSTLTVSNMSPEDSSIYLCSVPGQGAGTEAFFGQGTRLTVV.

The chain recombines TRBV2 with TRBJ1-5, with unresolved D. Germline CDR1 is SNHLY and CDR2 is FYNNEI. V gave up 4 bases and J gave up 0 bases, with 7 bases separating them. The CDR3 extends over 14 amino acids. The CDR3 reads CASSVSNSNQPQHF. The CDR3 nucleotides read TGTGCCAGCAGTGTGTCCAATAGCAATCAGCCCCAGCATTTT.

The rearrangement uses TRBV5-8 and TRBJ2-7; the match to TRBD1 covers 8 bases. Germline V gene sequence: CDR1 SGHTS, CDR2 YDEGEE. The CDR3 extends over 13 amino acids. V gave up 6 bases and J gave up 5 bases; unmatched junction bases: 7. The CDR3 DNA reads as TGTGCCAGCAAATACGCAGGGGGCGACGAGCAGTACTTC. Translation gives CASKYAGGDEQYF.

The CDR3 DNA follows: TGTGCCAGCAGTGACTCAGGAGGGGGCGCATCTGAAGCTTTCTTT. Translated, it gives CASSDSGGGASEAFF. The gene calls are TRBV6-4 and TRBJ1-1; 7 positions match TRBD1. The J segment lost 6 bases and the V segment lost 0 bases, leaving 7 bases of the junction unmatched. This CDR3 is built from 15 residues. The germline gives CDR1 MRHNA, CDR2 SNTAGT.

The rearrangement links TRBV19 to TRBJ1-5, with D possibly TRBD1 on 5 matching bases. V was clipped by 5 bases and J by 4 bases, with 12 bases between them. CDR3 length: 14 amino acids. CDR1 LNHDA and CDR2 SQIVND come from the germline V gene (reference sequence). The CDR3 DNA is TGTGCCAGTAGTCCGATCCGGGGGAATCAGCCCCAGCATTTT. Translating gives CASSPIRGNQPQHF.

The rearrangement links TRBV10-3 to TRBJ1-4, with D unresolved. The V end lost 3 bases, the J end lost 4 bases, and 3 bases lay between the germline ends. Germline V gene sequence: CDR1 ENHRY, CDR2 SYGVKD. The CDR3 has 12 amino acids. As DNA, the CDR3 is TGTGCCATCAGTGACCGTAATGAAAAACTGTTTTTT. Its protein product is CAISDRNEKLFF.

The chain is built from TRBV27 and TRBJ2-7; 7 bases line up with TRBD2. The germline gives CDR1 MNHEY, CDR2 SMNVEV (reference sequence). With 4 bases clipped from V and 6 bases from J, the junction kept 6 bases outside the gene matches. There are 13 residues in the CDR3. The CDR3 coding sequence is TGTGCCAGCAGTTCCGAGACTAGCTTCGAGCAGTACTTC. This sequence encodes CASSSETSFEQYF.

The rearrangement links TRBV5-1 to TRBJ1-1; tentatively, D is TRBD1 (5 bases). The CDR3 covers 15 residues. V was pared by 0 bases and J by 0 bases, with 9 bases between. Germline-derived CDR1 and CDR2 are SGHRS and YFSETQ. In DNA form, the CDR3 reads TGCGCCAGCAGCTTGGTGGCAGGGCTGAACACTGAAGCTTTCTTT. Translation gives CASSLVAGLNTEAFF.

The rearrangement links TRBV19 to TRBJ1-2; 7 nucleotides match TRBD1. The CDR3 has 15 amino acids. Trimming cost V 6 bases and J 1 base; bases outside gene matches: 8. CDR1 is LNHDA and CDR2 is SQIVND in the germline V gene (reference sequence). The CDR3 sequence: CASRNMGQLNYGYTF. Here the CDR3 DNA reads TGTGCCAGTAGAAATATGGGACAGCTTAACTATGGCTACACCTTC.

V and J are TRBV4-2 and TRBJ2-2; the match to TRBD2 covers 12 bases. Germline-derived CDR1 and CDR2 are LGHNA and YNFKEQ. CDR3 length: 20 amino acids. After removal of 1 base from V and 0 bases from J, the junction contained 9 bases not matched to a gene. The CDR3 loop is CASSQGTGLAGKPNTGELFF. The CDR3 coding sequence is TGTGCCAGCAGCCAAGGAACCGGACTAGCGGGGAAACCGAACACCGGGGAGCTGTTTTTT.

This sequence joins TRBV5-1 and TRBJ2-7; TRBD2 matches 10 bases. The V gene's germline CDR1 is SGHRS and CDR2 YFSETQ. The trim removed 4 bases at V and 6 bases at J, leaving 10 bases unmatched. The CDR3 has 15 amino acids. CDR3 in amino acids: CASSALLAGASEQYF. DNA of the CDR3: TGCGCCAGCAGCGCTCTCCTAGCGGGGGCCTCCGAGCAGTACTTC.

In its sample, this clone was seen a few times. The chain recombines TRBV9 with TRBJ2-3; TRBD2 matches 10 bases. The CDR3 is 16 residues long. Trimming cost V 4 bases and J 4 bases; bases outside gene matches: 9. Germline CDR1 SGDLS, CDR2 YYNGEE. The CDR3 DNA follows: TGTGCCAGCAGCTCACGGACTAGCGGCTGGGCAGATACGCAGTATTTT. This sequence encodes CASSSRTSGWADTQYF.

This clone came up a few times. The chain combines TRBV19 with TRBJ1-2, with a tentative D call TRBD1 (6 bases). V lost 6 bases and J 0 bases, leaving 11 bases between the germline ends. This CDR3 is 14 amino acids long. Germline V lookup: CDR1 LNHDA, CDR2 SQIVND (reference sequence). The CDR3 coding sequence is TGTGCCAGTAGCTTGGGGGCCGCTAACTATGGCTACACCTTC. Its translation is CASSLGAANYGYTF.

In DNA form, the CDR3 reads TGTGCCAGCAGTTACTCGATGAAGGGAGTCTATGGCTACACCTTC. This gives the protein CASSYSMKGVYGYTF. The chain employs TRBV6-5 and TRBJ1-2; no firm D call. Germline CDR1 reads MNHEY; CDR2 reads SVGAGI. The CDR3 loop spans 15 amino acids. V was cut by 0 bases and J by 4 bases, with 12 bases left in between.

The chain couples TRBV4-3 to TRBJ2-7; the match to TRBD2 covers 7 bases. The junction had 2 bases not matched to a gene; V was cut back by 3 bases and J by 0 bases. CDR1 and CDR2 from the germline V gene are LGHNA and YSLEER. The CDR3 loop spans 14 amino acids. CDR3 coding DNA: TGCGCCAGCAGCCACGGACTAGACTCCTACGAGCAGTACTTC. This gives the protein CASSHGLDSYEQYF.

The chain links TRBV7-8 to TRBJ1-3; 8 bases match TRBD1. The CDR3 has 15 residues. Germline lookup yields CDR1 SGHVS and CDR2 FQNEAQ. V gave up 5 bases and J gave up 2 bases; unmatched junction bases: 5. The CDR3 region is CASSVTGGPGNTIYF. In DNA, the CDR3 is TGTGCCAGCAGCGTCACAGGGGGTCCTGGAAACACCATATATTTT.

The chain joins TRBV11-2 to TRBJ1-1; 7 bases are shared with TRBD1. This CDR3 has 15 residues. The junction had 6 bases not matched to a gene; V was cut back by 5 bases and J by 0 bases. Germline V gives CDR1 SGHAT, CDR2 FQNNGV. Here the CDR3 DNA reads TGTGCCAGCAGCCGTGGACAGGTTTTGAACACTGAAGCTTTCTTT. As protein: CASSRGQVLNTEAFF.

J is TRBJ2-2 and V is TRBV7-6, with 8 bases aligning to TRBD1. Germline assignment: CDR1 SGHVS and CDR2 FNYEAQ. There are 17 residues in the CDR3. V trimming: 5 bases; J trimming: 3 bases; junction bases outside the gene matches: 11. The CDR3 bases are TGTGCCAGCAGCCATTCAGGGGGCAGATTGGACACCGGGGAGCTGTTTTTT. As protein: CASSHSGGRLDTGELFF.

This rearrangement joins TRBV5-1 to TRBJ1-2; 9 nucleotides align to TRBD1. The CDR3 contains 15 residues. The V and J ends lost 1 base and 6 bases, in that order; junction bases with no gene match: 7. Germline CDR1 reads SGHRS; CDR2 reads YFSETQ. For the CDR3, the DNA is TGCGCCAGCAGCTTGATGACAGGGGGTTTAGATGGCTACACCTTC. It encodes CASSLMTGGLDGYTF. Full variable domain (rest looked up from reference TRBV5-1 and TRBJ1-2): KAGVTQTPRYLIKTRGQQVTLSCSPISGHRSVSWYQQTPGQGLQFLFEYFSETQRNKGNFPGRFSGRQFSNSRSEMNVSTLELGDSALYLCASSLMTGGLDGYTFGSGTRLTVV.

The chain couples TRBV5-4 to TRBJ2-2; the D gene is possibly TRBD2 (5 bases). The V gene lost 2 bases and the J gene lost 2 bases, with 7 bases spanning the gap. CDR1 and CDR2 (germline): SGHNT, YYREEE (reference sequence). The CDR3 contains 14 residues. Here the CDR3 reads CASSFEGNTGELFF. The CDR3, as DNA: TGTGCCAGCAGCTTTGAGGGAAACACCGGGGAGCTGTTTTTT.

The chain combines TRBV19 with TRBJ1-2; D ambiguous. This CDR3 spans 15 amino acids. Germline loops: CDR1 LNHDA, CDR2 SQIVND (reference sequence). Trimming took off 2 bases at V and 4 bases at J, with 14 bases between the two ends. The CDR3 here is CASSISRQSSYGYTF. In DNA, the CDR3 is TGTGCCAGTAGTATATCGCGCCAGTCTAGCTATGGCTACACCTTC.

The genes are TRBV7-9 and TRBJ2-7; 7 nucleotides match TRBD1. Germline loops: CDR1 SEHNR, CDR2 FQNEAQ (reference sequence). CDR3 length: 16 amino acids. Unmatched junction bases numbered 10, after V lost 4 bases and J lost 1 base. This CDR3 is CASSSLDRVGSYEQYF. The CDR3 coding sequence is TGTGCCAGCAGCTCACTTGACAGGGTGGGGTCCTACGAGCAGTACTTC.

This clone was found a few times. The CDR3, as DNA: TGTGCCAGCAGTGAGGGCCGGACCTACAATGAGCAGTTCTTC. Encoded protein: CASSEGRTYNEQFF. The chain links TRBV2 to TRBJ2-1, with D unresolved. The CDR3 length is 14 residues. Germline loops: CDR1 SNHLY, CDR2 FYNNEI. Trimming pared 3 bases from V and 2 bases from J, leaving 8 bases between.

This clone showed up just once. This sequence joins TRBV27 and TRBJ1-4, with D hard to call. Trimming pared 6 bases from V and 2 bases from J, leaving 16 bases between. The CDR3 loop spans 16 amino acids. Germline values: CDR1 MNHEY, CDR2 SMNVEV (reference sequence). The CDR3 loop is CASSRTSPYTNEKLFF. CDR3 bases: TGTGCCAGCAGCCGGACTTCTCCCTACACTAATGAAAAACTGTTTTTT. The variable domain in full, completed from reference TRBV27 and TRBJ1-4, reads EAQVTQNPRYLITVTGKKLTVTCSQNMNHEYMSWYRQDPGLGLRQIYYSMNVEVTDKGDVPEGYKVSRKEKRNFPLILESPSPNQTSLYFCASSRTSPYTNEKLFFGSGTQLSVL.

This rearrangement joins TRBV4-2 to TRBJ1-2; no clear D. This CDR3 region has 13 residues. Germline V gene lookup returns CDR1 LGHNA and CDR2 YNFKEQ. Trimming shortened V by 6 bases and J by 8 bases, and 16 bases separated the two germline ends. The CDR3 bases are TGTGCCAGCAGGGATACGGGCCCGGGGGGCTACACCTTC. Protein: CASRDTGPGGYTF.

The chain links TRBV27 to TRBJ1-1; no definite D call. The germline CDR1 and CDR2 sequences are MNHEY and SMNVEV (reference sequence). Trimming took 0 bases from V and 4 from J, leaving 12 bases between them. The CDR3 spans 15 residues. The CDR3 coding sequence is TGTGCCAGCAGTTTATCGTGGGGAGGGAGCACTGAAGCTTTCTTT. This codes for CASSLSWGGSTEAFF.

This chain connects TRBV2 to TRBJ2-6, with D unclear. The ends were cut back, 1 base at V and 4 bases at J, with 14 bases in the middle. Germline CDR1 reads SNHLY; CDR2 reads FYNNEI. This CDR3 is built from 17 residues. In nucleotides, the CDR3 is TGTGCCAGCAGTGAAGGATATCCCGGGTCGGGGGCCAACGTCCTGACTTTC. Translated, it gives CASSEGYPGSGANVLTF.